This T cell receptor beta chain is from a study of T cells in Graves' hyperthyroidism and ophthalmopathy. Whole-study context: Any treatment followed the collection of peripheral blood at initial diagnosis.

Amplification yielded TCR beta CDR3 regions, with RNA transcripts as the source. With the HTBI primer set, the TCR CDR3 went through a first round of RT-PCR. TCRdb used MiXCR to reprocess the multiplex PCR reads, holding one entry per CDR3 protein. The sample holds around 570,000 distinct CDR3 sequences; 20% are singletons and the top ten take roughly 47%. This clonotype was recorded a few times. Its antigen is not known. Ophthalmopathy patients had Clinical Activity Score at least 3, NOSPECS grade at least 4, duration under 3 months. Findings and limits, study-wide: In blood, most of the thyroid clonotypes expanded above 0.001 were also present.

Germline CDR1 reads MNHNS; CDR2 reads SASEGT. The CDR3 runs 12 residues. V was shortened by 6 bases and J by 4 bases, with 8 bases between the two germline ends. The chain is built from TRBV6-1 and TRBJ2-3; D remains unclear. The sequenced sample consisted of blood. The sequence was collected from a man aged 40-49 years with Graves' ophthalmopathy. Here the CDR3 reads CASRSEADTQYF. Here the CDR3 DNA reads TGTGCCAGCAGGTCAGAAGCAGATACGCAGTATTTT.